A single T cell receptor (beta chain) is shown here with its context. Its antigen has not been determined. Base-call qualities are not available, and no considerably larger clone is one nucleotide away. At diagnosis, tumor, uninvolved tumor-adjacent lung and peripheral blood were collected and then preserved as a mix of FFPE and fresh-frozen material. For TCR repertoire profiling, blood samples were analyzed as peripheral blood mononuclear cells. These data belong to a study of T cells in localized non-small cell lung cancer (dated by TCRdb to 2018 to 2020). Describing the broader study: The study analyzed T cell repertoires of hundreds of early-stage NSCLC patients, comparing tumors and uninvolved tumor-adjacent lungs. The cohort consisted of 236 treatment-naive NSCLC patients whose localized lung tumors had been resected. NSCLC patients had a mean age of roughly 66 years, and approximately 140 were male and 85 to 110 female. General study outcomes and caveats: Longer overall survival was associated with higher blood T cell density, whereas shorter survival was associated with higher adjacent-lung clonality. Uninvolved tumor-adjacent lung showed the highest T cell clonality, higher than tumor, which suggests more focused antigenic responses in the uninvolved tumor-adjacent lung. Because of the exploratory design, TCR variables were selected using unadjusted p-values without false-discovery rate correction. Because multi-region tumor sequencing was not performed, intratumor heterogeneity could not be ruled out. Of the top 100 tumor clones, a median of approximately 60 were detected in paired uninvolved adjacent lung; approximately 28 were also among that lung's top 100.

The immunoSEQ Assay was used to sequence TCR beta CDR3 regions from DNA. The paper's processing steps were these. T cell density was computed as TCR beta template counts normalized to usable DNA estimated by amplifying housekeeping genes. Richness was estimated with the preseqR package, extrapolating to 400,000 templates for PBMC samples and 120,000 templates for tissue samples. Clonality was defined by subtracting Pielou's evenness from one. Differential abundance testing on productive amino-acid clonotypes, with a minimum total count of 5 and an alpha of 0.1, was used to identify tissue-enriched TCRs. The Jaccard Index and the Morisita Overlap Index were used to quantify repertoire overlap between compartments. TCR beta CDR3s were clustered by GLIPH together with public tetramer-defined viral CDR3s, and at least three viral sequences plus V-gene enrichment were required for viral motifs. TCRdb mirrors the immuneACCESS table, restricted to in-frame sequences. Some clones are absent from its copies; in checked studies, under half trace to an unresolved V gene, and the reason for the others is unknown. That table supplies the V and J calls and clone size; D and trimming were determined from the DNA. The sample has about 70,000 clones on record, roughly nine tenths of them singletons. About a fifth of the sample is taken by the ten largest.

The CDR3, cysteine through phenylalanine, is 16 amino acids long. The DNA shown is the 48-base CDR3, in frame from base 1. Trimming removed 2 bases from V and 4 bases from J, leaving 14 bases between the germline ends. According to the germline V gene, CDR1 reads KGHSH and CDR2 reads LQKENI. This receptor was obtained from a male donor older than 55 with stage III squamous cell lung carcinoma. This sequence uses TRBV18 and TRBJ2-2; TRBD2 might be the D gene, on 6 matching bases. The sample was peripheral blood, taken before any cancer treatment. The base sequence is TGTGCCAGCTCACCATCGGGGACTCGAGGCACCGGGGAGCTGTTTTTT. This sequence encodes CASSPSGTRGTGELFF.